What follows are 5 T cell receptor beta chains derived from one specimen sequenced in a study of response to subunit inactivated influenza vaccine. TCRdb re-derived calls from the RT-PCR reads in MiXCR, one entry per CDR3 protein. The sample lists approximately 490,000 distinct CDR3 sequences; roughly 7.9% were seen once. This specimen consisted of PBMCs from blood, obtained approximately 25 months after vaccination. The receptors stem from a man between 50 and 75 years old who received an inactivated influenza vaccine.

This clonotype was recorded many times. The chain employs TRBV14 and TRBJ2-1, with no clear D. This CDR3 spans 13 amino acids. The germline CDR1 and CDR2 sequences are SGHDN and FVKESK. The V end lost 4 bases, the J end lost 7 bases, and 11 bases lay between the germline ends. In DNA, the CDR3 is TGTGCCAGCAGCCTAGGGTGGGTGAATGAGCAGTTCTTC. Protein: CASSLGWVNEQFF.

CDR3 sequence reads: CAWGPGLVSYEQYF. DNA of the CDR3: TGTGCCTGGGGCCCGGGACTGGTCTCCTACGAGCAGTACTTC. The rearrangement joins TRBV30 to TRBJ2-7; D might be TRBD2 (6 bases). Trimming pared 5 bases from V and 0 bases from J, leaving 14 bases between. This CDR3 has 14 amino acids. The V gene's germline CDR1 is GTSNPN and CDR2 SVGIG (reference sequence).

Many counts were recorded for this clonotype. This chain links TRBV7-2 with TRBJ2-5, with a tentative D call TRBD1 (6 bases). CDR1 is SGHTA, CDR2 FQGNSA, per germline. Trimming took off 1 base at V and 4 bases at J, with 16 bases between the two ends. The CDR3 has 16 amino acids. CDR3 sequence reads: CASSLGDMGGRETQYF. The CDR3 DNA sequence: TGTGCCAGCAGCTTAGGGGACATGGGCGGGCGAGAGACCCAGTACTTC. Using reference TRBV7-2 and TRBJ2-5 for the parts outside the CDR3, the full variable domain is GAGVSQSPSNKVTEKGKDVELRCDPISGHTALYWYRQSLGQGLEFLIYFQGNSAPDKSGLPSDRFSAERTGGSVSTLTIQRTQQEDSAVYLCASSLGDMGGRETQYFGPGTRLLVL.

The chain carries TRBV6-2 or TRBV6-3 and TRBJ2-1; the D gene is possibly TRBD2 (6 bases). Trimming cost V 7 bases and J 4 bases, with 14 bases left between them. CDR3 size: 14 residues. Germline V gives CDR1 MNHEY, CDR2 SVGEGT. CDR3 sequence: CASTLGGVYNEQFF. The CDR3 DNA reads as TGTGCCAGCACGTTAGGCGGGGTGTACAATGAGCAGTTCTTC.

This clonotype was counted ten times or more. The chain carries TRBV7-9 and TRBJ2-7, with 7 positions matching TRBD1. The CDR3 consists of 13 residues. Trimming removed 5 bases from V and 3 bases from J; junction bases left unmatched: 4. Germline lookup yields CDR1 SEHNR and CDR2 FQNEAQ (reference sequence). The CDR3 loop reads CASSRGQDYEQYF. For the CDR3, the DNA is TGTGCCAGCAGCAGAGGACAGGACTACGAGCAGTACTTC. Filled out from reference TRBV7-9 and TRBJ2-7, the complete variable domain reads DTGVSQNPRHKITKRGQNVTFRCDPISEHNRLYWYRQTLGQGPEFLTYFQNEAQLEKSRLLSDRFSAERPKGSFSTLEIQRTEQGDSAMYLCASSRGQDYEQYFGPGTRLTVT.